The clone carrying this T cell receptor (beta chain) was seen just once. This entry belongs to a study of Ad26.COV2.S vaccination and SARS-CoV-2 variants. Study overall: Administration of Ad26.COV2.S was intramuscular, either once or twice 56 days apart.

Indicated treatment: around 19 received Ad26.COV2.S at low or high dose, single or two shots; roughly five received placebo; per-sample allocation not given. Sampling happened 63 days after the first vaccine or placebo injection. Between the trimmed V and J ends, which lost 4 bases and 12 bases, there was a span of 17 bases. CDR3 length: 14 amino acids. Assay: immunoSEQ multiplex PCR; the TCRdb copy retains only in-frame clones and omits some. The sample consists of over 400,000 clones, about 90% of them appearing once. The sequencing used peripheral blood, collected in a trial of Ad26.COV2.S vaccine versus placebo. The gene calls are TRBV5-3 and TRBJ1-6, with D perhaps matching TRBD1 (5 bases). TRBV5-3 qualifies as an ORF whose function is uncertain. The TCR sequence derives from a person between 18 and 65 years old who received the Ad26.COV2.S COVID-19 vaccine or a placebo. The CDR3 protein is CARSRRGIFRPLHF. CDR3 coding DNA: TGTGCCAGAAGCCGGCGGGGGATTTTCAGACCCCTCCACTTT.